One sample yielded the 29 T cell receptor beta chains listed below, sequenced in a study of blood T cell repertoires in COVID-19. Method: immunoSEQ multiplex PCR; TCRdb's copy keeps in-frame clones and lacks some. Of 450,000 or so clones listed, nearly 90% were seen once; the top ten hold around 0.92%. Sequencing was carried out using peripheral blood. The receptors here all came from a young man with COVID-19, enrolled during active disease.

V is TRBV10-3 and J is TRBJ1-1; TRBD1 aligns across 10 bases. The germline V gene encodes CDR1 ENHRY and CDR2 SYGVKD. V shed 10 bases and J 4 bases; nucleotides not matched to a gene: 3. The CDR3 totals 12 residues. As DNA, the CDR3 is TGTGCCACGACAGGGGGCGGCACTGAAGCTTTCTTT. The encoded protein is CATTGGGTEAFF.

This sequence joins TRBV29-1 and TRBJ2-7; possibly TRBD1 for D (7 bases). V was clipped by 3 bases and J by 1 base, with 16 bases between them. Germline V gene sequence: CDR1 SQVTM, CDR2 ANQGSEA. The CDR3 extends over 15 amino acids. CDR3 DNA: TGCAGCGTTGAGAGAGGGGGCGGGGAGTCCTACGAGCAGTACTTC. This codes for CSVERGGGESYEQYF.

The genes are TRBV7-8 and TRBJ2-7; 8 bases match TRBD2. With 5 bases clipped from V and 0 bases from J, the junction kept 6 bases outside the gene matches. The CDR3 extends over 15 amino acids. Germline-derived CDR1 and CDR2 are SGHVS and FQNEAQ. The chain's CDR3 is CASSQLLAVSYEQYF. The CDR3 DNA sequence: TGTGCCAGCAGCCAACTACTAGCGGTCTCCTACGAGCAGTACTTC.

This chain uses TRBV9 with TRBJ2-2; TRBD2 might be the D (9 bases). CDR1 is SGDLS, CDR2 YYNGEE, per germline. There are 16 residues in the CDR3. V dropped 4 bases and J dropped 4 bases, with 17 bases sitting between them. The CDR3 sequence is CASSHLAGTGTGELFF. DNA for the CDR3: TGTGCCAGCAGCCATCTAGCGGGGACAGGCACCGGGGAGCTGTTTTTT. Using reference TRBV9 and TRBJ2-2 for the parts outside the CDR3, the full variable domain is DSGVTQTPKHLITATGQRVTLRCSPRSGDLSVYWYQQSLDQGLQFLIQYYNGEERAKGNILERFSAQQFPDLHSELNLSSLELGDSALYFCASSHLAGTGTGELFFGEGSRLTVL.

DNA for the CDR3: TGTGCCTCAGCCCGGGGGGGCCCGGCAGATACGCAGTATTTT. Amino acid sequence: CASARGGPADTQYF. This sequence joins TRBV6-6 and TRBJ2-3; 8 nucleotides match TRBD2. The V and J ends lost 11 bases and 4 bases, in that order; junction bases with no gene match: 11. This CDR3 is 14 amino acids long. Germline V gene lookup returns CDR1 MNHNY and CDR2 SVGAGI (reference sequence).

The rearrangement uses TRBV3-1 (or the pseudogene TRBV3-2) and TRBJ1-1; TRBD1 aligns across 12 bases. V was clipped by 4 bases and J by 3 bases; unmatched bases: 3. Germline-derived CDR1 and CDR2 are LGHDT and YNNKEL (reference sequence). CDR3 length equals 15 residues. The CDR3 spells CASSPRDRGHTEAFF. CDR3 DNA sequence: TGTGCCAGCAGCCCCCGGGACAGGGGGCACACTGAAGCTTTCTTT.

This chain links TRBV18 with TRBJ2-5; 14 bases agree with TRBD2. CDR1 is KGHSH and CDR2 is LQKENI in the germline V gene. The CDR3 is 16 amino acids. The ends lost 3 bases at V and 6 bases at J; junction bases unmatched: 6. The CDR3 coding sequence is TGTGCCAGCTCACCCGGGACTAGCGGGAGAAGGAAGACCCAGTACTTC. Protein: CASSPGTSGRRKTQYF.

V gene TRBV6-5 combines with J gene TRBJ2-1; 14 bases are shared with TRBD2. V was pared by 7 bases and J by 8 bases, with 7 bases of the junction left unmatched. This CDR3 contains 15 residues. Germline lookup yields CDR1 MNHEY and CDR2 SVGAGI. The CDR3 region has the DNA TGTGCCAGCACCACGACTAGCGGGAGGGCCGATGAGCAGTTCTTC. It translates to CASTTTSGRADEQFF.

V and J are TRBV5-4 and TRBJ2-5; D remains unclear. The length of the CDR3 is 13 residues. Trimming stripped 1 base from V and 3 bases from J, with 7 bases between. CDR1 and CDR2 (germline): SGHNT, YYREEE (reference sequence). In nucleotides, the CDR3 is TGTGCCAGCAGCTTGCCCACAGAAGAGACCCAGTACTTC. Its protein product is CASSLPTEETQYF.

A note on this clone: At one of its ends the junction is not consistent with the germline gene, which may arise from a read error. This rearrangement joins TRBV15 to TRBJ2-2; D unclear. The CDR3 spans 16 residues. Germline lookup yields CDR1 LNHNV and CDR2 YYDKDF (reference sequence). The CDR3 is CATSGDLNPNTGELFF. CDR3 nucleotide sequence: TGTGCCACCAGCGGAGACCTAAACCCGAACACCGGGGAGCTGTTTTTT.

The chain uses TRBV5-4 and TRBJ2-7; 9 nucleotides agree with TRBD1. Germline CDR1 and CDR2: SGHNT and YYREEE (reference sequence). The CDR3 covers 17 residues. V shed 4 bases, J shed 1 base, and the junction held 12 bases outside the gene matches. For the CDR3, the DNA is TGTGCCAGCAGCCGGACCGCCCAGGGACAGGGATCCTACGAGCAGTACTTC. It encodes CASSRTAQGQGSYEQYF.

The V and J genes are TRBV5-6 and TRBJ1-4; D may be TRBD1 (6 bases). Trimming took off 0 bases at V and 10 bases at J, with 13 bases between the two ends. Germline assignment: CDR1 SGHDT and CDR2 YYEEEE. This CDR3 has 14 amino acids. The CDR3 DNA sequence: TGTGCCAGCAGCTTGGGACAGGCCCGGGGAAAACTGTTTTTT. The encoded protein is CASSLGQARGKLFF.

The chain joins TRBV3-1 (or the pseudogene TRBV3-2) to TRBJ1-3; no clear D gene. Trimming left V 4 bases short and J 3 bases short, with 10 bases between. The CDR3 spans 14 residues. The germline V gene encodes CDR1 LGHDT and CDR2 YNNKEL (reference sequence). CDR3 sequence: CASSPEINGNTIYF. CDR3 sequence (DNA): TGTGCCAGCAGCCCCGAGATAAATGGAAACACCATATATTTT.

This clone was recorded only once. The rearrangement joins TRBV3-1 (or the pseudogene TRBV3-2) to TRBJ2-3, with D possibly TRBD1 on 6 matching bases. The CDR3 is 13 amino acids. From germline, CDR1 is LGHDT and CDR2 YNNKEL (reference sequence). Trimming took 4 bases from V and 4 from J, leaving 9 bases between them. The DNA for the CDR3 is TGTGCCAGCAGCCGGACAGATTCAGATACGCAGTATTTT. This codes for CASSRTDSDTQYF.

Details on this clone: Other DNA variants within this sample encode the same CDR3. V gene TRBV19 combines with J gene TRBJ1-1; D unclear. V was shortened by 1 base and J by 1 base, with 4 bases between the two germline ends. The CDR3 extends over 13 amino acids. Per the germline V gene, CDR1 is LNHDA and CDR2 is SQIVND (reference sequence). CDR3 region: CASSIGRNTEAFF. The DNA of the CDR3 is TGTGCCAGTAGTATAGGCAGGAACACTGAAGCTTTCTTT.

This chain connects TRBV6-1 to TRBJ2-7; tentatively, D is TRBD2 (6 bases). In germline, CDR1 is MNHNS, CDR2 SASEGT. This CDR3 comprises 16 residues. V lost 0 bases and J lost 7, with 19 bases in between. For the CDR3, the DNA is TGTGCCAGCAGTGAAGCGGGGCCCGGGGGTGGGACGGAGCAGTACTTC. It is translated as CASSEAGPGGGTEQYF.

The gene calls are TRBV18 and TRBJ2-7, with 12 nucleotides matching TRBD1. CDR1 and CDR2 from the germline V gene are KGHSH and LQKENI. The CDR3 has 16 amino acids. J lost 7 bases, V lost 1 base, and 8 bases had no gene match. The CDR3 bases are TGTGCCAGCTCACCACTGAAGGGACAGGGGGCGGGGGAGCAGTACTTC. The encoded protein is CASSPLKGQGAGEQYF.

The chain recombines TRBV5-1 with TRBJ2-2, with TRBD1 matching 9 bases. Trimming at V came to 4 bases and at J to 6 bases, leaving 10 bases not matched to a gene. Germline V CDR1 and CDR2: SGHRS, YFSETQ. This CDR3 comprises 16 residues. The CDR3 is CASSLRGQGRAGELFF. DNA for the CDR3: TGCGCCAGCAGCCTGAGAGGACAGGGGAGGGCCGGGGAGCTGTTTTTT.

The chain couples TRBV3-1 (or the pseudogene TRBV3-2) to TRBJ1-1; D ambiguous. The germline V and J ends were trimmed by 3 bases and 0 bases, with 8 bases remaining between them. The CDR3 loop spans 14 amino acids. Germline V CDR1 and CDR2: LGHDT, YNNKEL (reference sequence). The CDR3 protein is CASSQDGMNTEAFF. The CDR3 region has the DNA TGTGCCAGCAGCCAGGACGGGATGAACACTGAAGCTTTCTTT.

The chain carries TRBV28 and TRBJ2-7, with D perhaps matching TRBD2 (5 bases). The CDR3 contains 17 residues. V was cut by 1 base and J by 2 bases, with 18 bases left in between. Germline lookup yields CDR1 MDHEN and CDR2 SYDVKM. The CDR3 loop is CASSLYRRRYIPYEQYF. CDR3 in DNA: TGTGCCAGCAGTTTATATCGCAGGAGGTACATCCCCTACGAGCAGTACTTC.

The rearrangement joins TRBV5-1 to TRBJ2-5, with 13 bases identical to TRBD2. Trimming at V came to 4 bases and at J to 2 bases, leaving 11 bases not matched to a gene. Germline V gene sequence: CDR1 SGHRS, CDR2 YFSETQ. The CDR3 is 18 amino acids. The CDR3 DNA reads TGCGCCAGCAGCCCCAAAGGAGGACTAGCGGGAGAGCAAGAGACCCAGTACTTC. Translation gives CASSPKGGLAGEQETQYF.

CDR3 amino acids: CACTGGVTDTQYF. As DNA, the CDR3 is TGTGCCTGTACAGGGGGAGTGACAGATACGCAGTATTTT. This chain joins TRBV30 and TRBJ2-3, with 8 bases lining up with TRBD1. Germline V gives CDR1 GTSNPN, CDR2 SVGIG (reference sequence). J lost 3 bases, V lost 6 bases, and 5 bases had no gene match. This CDR3 contains 13 residues.

This chain uses TRBV7-2 with TRBJ1-1; tentative D call: TRBD1 (5 bases). The CDR3 is 15 residues long. Between the trimmed V and J ends, which lost 1 base and 4 bases, there was a span of 13 bases. Per germline, CDR1 SGHTA and CDR2 FQGNSA. The CDR3 DNA sequence: TGTGCCAGCAGCTTAGGTCAGGGAGGAGGCACTGAAGCTTTCTTT. It encodes CASSLGQGGGTEAFF.

The chain carries TRBV12-5 and TRBJ2-7, with 11 nucleotides matching TRBD2. Germline CDR1 is LGHNT and CDR2 is FRNRAP. V lost 4 bases to trimming and J lost 0 bases; unmatched junction nucleotides: 11. This CDR3 comprises 18 residues. For the CDR3, the DNA is TGTGCTAGTGGTTCCTCCCCTCTTAGCGGGGGGGTCTCCTACGAGCAGTACTTC. It codes for CASGSSPLSGGVSYEQYF.

J is TRBJ1-1 and V is TRBV2; D is undetermined. Trimming shortened V by 6 bases and J by 0 bases, and 5 bases separated the two germline ends. Germline V gene data show CDR1 as SNHLY and CDR2 as FYNNEI. This CDR3 region has 12 residues. CDR3 in amino acids: CASRAVNTEAFF. The CDR3, as DNA: TGTGCCAGCAGGGCAGTGAACACTGAAGCTTTCTTT.

The CDR3 protein is CASSFSGSYNEQFF. CDR3 DNA: TGTGCCAGCAGCTTCTCAGGTTCCTACAATGAGCAGTTCTTC. V usage is TRBV7-3 and J usage is TRBJ2-1; no clear D gene. From germline, CDR1 is SGHTA and CDR2 FQGTGA. The V end lost 3 bases, the J end lost 1 base, and 7 bases lay between the germline ends. This CDR3 is built from 14 residues.

This chain joins TRBV25-1 and TRBJ2-2, with a tentative D call TRBD1 (6 bases). The length of the CDR3 is 17 residues. The V gene lost 7 bases and the J gene lost 5 bases, with 23 bases spanning the gap. From germline, CDR1 is MGHDK and CDR2 SYGVNS. The CDR3, as DNA: TGTGCCAGCACTCGAACCGACCGGGACACTAAGACCGGGGAGCTGTTTTTT. Translated: CASTRTDRDTKTGELFF.

This clone has just one count. V gene TRBV19 combines with J gene TRBJ2-5; TRBD1 matches 7 bases. CDR1 and CDR2 (germline): LNHDA, SQIVND (reference sequence). Losses at the gene ends were 5 bases for V and 6 bases for J; bases not matched to a gene: 12. CDR3 length: 15 residues. CDR3 coding DNA: TGTGCCAGTAGTGAACAAGACAGGGCCGGAAAGACCCAGTACTTC. The encoded protein is CASSEQDRAGKTQYF.

V is TRBV27 and J is TRBJ2-6, with 8 bases matching TRBD1. V was clipped by 5 bases and J by 0 bases; unmatched bases: 15. The CDR3 loop spans 20 amino acids. CDR1 is MNHEY and CDR2 is SMNVEV in the germline V gene (reference sequence). CDR3 in amino acids: CASSRNHVDRADSGANVLTF. The CDR3, as DNA: TGTGCCAGCAGTCGGAACCACGTGGACAGGGCCGACTCTGGGGCCAACGTCCTGACTTTC.